The following is a TCR beta chain sequence with its context. As yet, its antigen is unknown. Using its own MiXCR run on the RT-PCR reads, TCRdb lists one record per CDR3 protein. The repertoire consists of 590,000 or so distinct CDR3 sequences, with approximately 14% occurring once and the leading ten covering 7.5% to 8%. The record originates from a study of response to subunit inactivated influenza vaccine. General study findings and limits: Authors proposed each seasonal influenza vaccination draws in few new T cells.

The trim removed 1 base at V and 5 bases at J, leaving 5 bases unmatched. There are 15 residues in the CDR3. Per the germline V gene, CDR1 is SGHTA and CDR2 is FQGNSA. The J gene is TRBJ2-3, the V gene TRBV7-2, with TRBD2 matching over 8 bases. The TCR originated in a man between 45 and 60 years old who received an inactivated influenza vaccine. The source material was PBMCs from blood, sampled around 14 days before vaccination. The CDR3 spells CASSLGSSGGDTQYF. DNA for the CDR3: TGTGCCAGCAGCTTAGGATCGAGCGGGGGAGATACGCAGTATTTT.